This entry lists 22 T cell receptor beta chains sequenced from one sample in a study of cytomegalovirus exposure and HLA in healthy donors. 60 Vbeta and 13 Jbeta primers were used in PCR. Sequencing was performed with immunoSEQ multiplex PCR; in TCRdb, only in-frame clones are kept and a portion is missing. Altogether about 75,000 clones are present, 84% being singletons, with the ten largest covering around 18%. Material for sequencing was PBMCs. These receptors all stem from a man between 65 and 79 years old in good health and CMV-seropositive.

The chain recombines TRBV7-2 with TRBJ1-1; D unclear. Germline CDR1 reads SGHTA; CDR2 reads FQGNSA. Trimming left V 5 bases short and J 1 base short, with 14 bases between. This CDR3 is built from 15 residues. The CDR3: CASSHRWEGNTEAFF. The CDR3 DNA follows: TGTGCCAGCAGCCATAGGTGGGAGGGGAACACTGAAGCTTTCTTT.

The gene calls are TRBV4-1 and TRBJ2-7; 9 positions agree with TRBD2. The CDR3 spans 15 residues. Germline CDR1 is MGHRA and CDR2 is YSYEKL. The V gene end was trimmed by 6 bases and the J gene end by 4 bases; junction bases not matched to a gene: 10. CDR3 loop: CASRPQRGASYEQYF. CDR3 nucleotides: TGCGCCAGCAGACCACAGCGGGGGGCCTCGTACGAGCAGTACTTC.

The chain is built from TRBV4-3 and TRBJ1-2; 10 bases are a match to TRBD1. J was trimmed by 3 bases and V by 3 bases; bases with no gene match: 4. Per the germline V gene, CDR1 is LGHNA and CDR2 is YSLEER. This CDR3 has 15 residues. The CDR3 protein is CASSHRQGADYGYTF. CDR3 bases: TGCGCCAGCAGCCACCGACAGGGGGCTGACTATGGCTACACCTTC.

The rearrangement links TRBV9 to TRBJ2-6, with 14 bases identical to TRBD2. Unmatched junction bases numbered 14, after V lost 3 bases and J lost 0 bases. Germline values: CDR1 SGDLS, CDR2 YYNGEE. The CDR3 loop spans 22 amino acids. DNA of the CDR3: TGTGCCAGCAGCGCTTCCGGGACTAGCGGGGGTAACCCCCTCTCTGGGGCCAACGTCCTGACTTTC. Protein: CASSASGTSGGNPLSGANVLTF.

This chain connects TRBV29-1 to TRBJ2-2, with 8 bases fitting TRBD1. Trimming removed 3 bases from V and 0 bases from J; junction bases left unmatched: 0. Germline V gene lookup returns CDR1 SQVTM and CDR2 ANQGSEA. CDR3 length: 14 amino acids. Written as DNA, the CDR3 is TGCAGCGTTGAGGGACAGGCGAACACCGGGGAGCTGTTTTTT. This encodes CSVEGQANTGELFF.

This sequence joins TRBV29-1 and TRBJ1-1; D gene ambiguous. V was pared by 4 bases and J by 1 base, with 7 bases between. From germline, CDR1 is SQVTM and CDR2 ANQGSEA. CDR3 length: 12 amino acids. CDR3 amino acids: CSVGEGNTEAFF. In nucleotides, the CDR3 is TGCAGCGTTGGGGAGGGGAACACTGAAGCTTTCTTT.

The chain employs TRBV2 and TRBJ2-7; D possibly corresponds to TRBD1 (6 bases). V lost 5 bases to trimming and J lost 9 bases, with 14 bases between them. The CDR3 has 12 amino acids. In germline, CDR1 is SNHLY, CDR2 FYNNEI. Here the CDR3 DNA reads TGTGCCAGCAGTACACAGGGATCGTGGCAGTACTTC. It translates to CASSTQGSWQYF.

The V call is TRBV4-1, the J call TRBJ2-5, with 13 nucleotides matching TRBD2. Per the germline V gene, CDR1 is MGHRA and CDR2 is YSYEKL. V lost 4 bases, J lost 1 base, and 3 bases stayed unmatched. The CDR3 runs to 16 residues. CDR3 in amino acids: CASSLRLAGGQETQYF. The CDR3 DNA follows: TGCGCCAGCAGCCTCAGACTAGCGGGGGGCCAAGAGACCCAGTACTTC.

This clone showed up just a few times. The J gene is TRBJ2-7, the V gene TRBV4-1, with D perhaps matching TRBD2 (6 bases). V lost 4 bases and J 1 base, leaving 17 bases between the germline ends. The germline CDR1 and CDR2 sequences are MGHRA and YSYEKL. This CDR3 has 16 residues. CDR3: CASSPGPTGGSYEQYF. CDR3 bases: TGCGCCAGCAGCCCGGGGCCTACAGGAGGGTCCTACGAGCAGTACTTC.

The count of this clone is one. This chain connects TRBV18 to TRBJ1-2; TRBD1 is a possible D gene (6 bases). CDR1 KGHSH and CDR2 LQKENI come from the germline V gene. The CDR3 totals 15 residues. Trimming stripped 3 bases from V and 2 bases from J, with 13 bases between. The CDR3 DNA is TGTGCCAGCTCACCCGGTGCGCAGGGGAACTATGGCTACACCTTC. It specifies CASSPGAQGNYGYTF.

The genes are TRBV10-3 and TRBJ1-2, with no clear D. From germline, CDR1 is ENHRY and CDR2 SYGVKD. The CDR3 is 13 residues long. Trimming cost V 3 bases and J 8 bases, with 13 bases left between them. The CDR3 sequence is CAISDEAPEGYTF. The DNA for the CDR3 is TGTGCCATCAGTGATGAGGCCCCGGAGGGCTACACCTTC.

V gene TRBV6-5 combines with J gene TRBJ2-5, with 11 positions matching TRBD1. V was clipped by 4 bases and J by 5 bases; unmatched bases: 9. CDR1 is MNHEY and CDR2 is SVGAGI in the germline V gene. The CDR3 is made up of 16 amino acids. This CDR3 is CASSSGDRGDSETQYF. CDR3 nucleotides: TGTGCCAGCAGTTCTGGGGACAGGGGGGATTCGGAGACCCAGTACTTC.

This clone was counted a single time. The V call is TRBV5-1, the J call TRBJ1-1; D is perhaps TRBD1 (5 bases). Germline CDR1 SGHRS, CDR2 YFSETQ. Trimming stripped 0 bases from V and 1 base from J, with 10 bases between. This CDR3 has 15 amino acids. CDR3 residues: CASSLEGDRNTEAFF. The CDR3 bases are TGCGCCAGCAGCTTGGAAGGGGATCGGAACACTGAAGCTTTCTTT.

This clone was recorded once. The CDR3 coding sequence is TGTGCCAGCAGCTCCCGCCTAGCGGGGGCAGATACGCAGTATTTT. Translation gives CASSSRLAGADTQYF. The J gene is TRBJ2-3, the V gene TRBV5-6, with 10 bases lining up with TRBD2. V lost 3 bases, J lost 4 bases, and 5 bases stayed unmatched. This CDR3 contains 15 residues. The germline gives CDR1 SGHDT, CDR2 YYEEEE.

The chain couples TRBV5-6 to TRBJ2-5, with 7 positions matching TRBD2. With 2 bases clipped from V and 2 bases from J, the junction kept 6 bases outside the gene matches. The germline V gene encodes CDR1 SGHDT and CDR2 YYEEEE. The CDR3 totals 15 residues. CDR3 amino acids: CASSFISGLQETQYF. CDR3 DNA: TGTGCCAGCAGCTTCATTAGCGGGCTACAAGAGACCCAGTACTTC.

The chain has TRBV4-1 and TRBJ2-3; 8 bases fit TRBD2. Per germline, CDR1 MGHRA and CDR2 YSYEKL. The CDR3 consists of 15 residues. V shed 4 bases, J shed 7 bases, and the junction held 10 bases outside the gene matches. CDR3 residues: CASSRGAGGENTQYF. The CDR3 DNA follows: TGCGCCAGCAGCCGAGGGGCGGGGGGCGAGAATACGCAGTATTTT.

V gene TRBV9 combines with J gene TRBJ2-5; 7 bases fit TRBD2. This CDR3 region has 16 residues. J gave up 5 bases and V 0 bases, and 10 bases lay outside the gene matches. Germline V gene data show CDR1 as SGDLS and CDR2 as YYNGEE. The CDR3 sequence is CASSVAGGRGAETQYF. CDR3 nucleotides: TGTGCCAGCAGCGTAGCTGGGGGGAGGGGTGCGGAGACCCAGTACTTC.

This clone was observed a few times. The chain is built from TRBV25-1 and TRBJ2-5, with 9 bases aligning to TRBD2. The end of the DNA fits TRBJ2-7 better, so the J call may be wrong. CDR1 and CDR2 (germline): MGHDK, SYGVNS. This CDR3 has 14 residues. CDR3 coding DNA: TGTGCCAGCAGGGGGGTAGCGGGAGACTACGAGCAGTACTTC. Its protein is CASRGVAGDYEQYF.

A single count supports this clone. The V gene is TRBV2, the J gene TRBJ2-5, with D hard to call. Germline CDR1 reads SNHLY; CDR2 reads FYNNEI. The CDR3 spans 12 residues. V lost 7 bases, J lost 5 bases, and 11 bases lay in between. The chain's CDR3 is CASTGYGETQYF. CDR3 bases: TGTGCCAGCACCGGCTACGGGGAGACCCAGTACTTC.

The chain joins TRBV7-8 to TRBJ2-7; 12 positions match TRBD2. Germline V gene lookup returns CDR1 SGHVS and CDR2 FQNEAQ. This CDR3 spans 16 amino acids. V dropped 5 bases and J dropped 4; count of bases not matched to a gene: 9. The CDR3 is CASSVRLAGGPYEQYF. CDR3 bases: TGTGCCAGCAGCGTTCGGCTAGCGGGGGGGCCTTACGAGCAGTACTTC.

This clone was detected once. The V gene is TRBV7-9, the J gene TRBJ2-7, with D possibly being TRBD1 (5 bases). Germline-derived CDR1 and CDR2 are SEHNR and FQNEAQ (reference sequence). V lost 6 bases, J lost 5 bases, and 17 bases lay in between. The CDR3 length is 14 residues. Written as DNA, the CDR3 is TGTGCCAGCAGTCTGTCACAGGTTACCAACGAGCAGTACTTC. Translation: CASSLSQVTNEQYF.

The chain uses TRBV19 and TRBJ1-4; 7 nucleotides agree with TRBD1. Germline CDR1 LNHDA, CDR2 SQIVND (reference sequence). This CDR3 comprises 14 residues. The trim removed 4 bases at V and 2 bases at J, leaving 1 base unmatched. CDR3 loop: CASSTQGTNEKLFF. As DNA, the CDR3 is TGTGCCAGTAGTACACAGGGGACTAATGAAAAACTGTTTTTT.